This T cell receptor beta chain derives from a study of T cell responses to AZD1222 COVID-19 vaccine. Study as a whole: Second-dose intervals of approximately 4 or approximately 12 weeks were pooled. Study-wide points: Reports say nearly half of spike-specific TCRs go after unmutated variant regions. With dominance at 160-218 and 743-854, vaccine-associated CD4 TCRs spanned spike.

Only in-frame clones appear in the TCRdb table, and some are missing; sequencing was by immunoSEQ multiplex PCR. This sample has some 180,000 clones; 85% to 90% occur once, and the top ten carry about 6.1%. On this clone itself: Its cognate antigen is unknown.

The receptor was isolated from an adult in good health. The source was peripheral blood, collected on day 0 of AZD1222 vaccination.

The CDR3 nucleotides are TGTGCCAGCAGTCCCGGGACAAACTATGGCTACACCTTC. This sequence encodes CASSPGTNYGYTF. The chain recombines TRBV7-2 with TRBJ1-2; a weak D match, TRBD1 (6 bases). CDR3 size: 13 residues. CDR1 is SGHTA and CDR2 is FQGNSA in the germline V gene. The ends were cut back, 6 bases at V and 2 bases at J, with 10 bases in the middle. Full variable domain (rest looked up from reference TRBV7-2 and TRBJ1-2): GAGVSQSPSNKVTEKGKDVELRCDPISGHTALYWYRQSLGQGLEFLIYFQGNSAPDKSGLPSDRFSAERTGGSVSTLTIQRTQQEDSAVYLCASSPGTNYGYTFGSGTRLTVV.